One and the same sample provided the 8 T cell receptor beta chains below, sequenced in a study of T-cell memory formation after mild COVID-19 (dated by TCRdb to about 2021). The library came from 5' RACE. Sequencer: Illumina NovaSeq 6000. The public reads were reanalyzed by TCRdb: fastp trimming at Q25, MiXCR alignment, in-frame beta chains only. Merged by CDR3 protein, the rows form single entries marked with the most common genes and DNA. Here the sample has roughly 130,000 distinct CDR3 sequences; 15% to 20% occur a single time. The ten largest clones take up 5.2% of the sample. What was sequenced was PBMCs or a T cell subset sorted from them (not recorded which). These receptors originate from a man aged 18 to 30 who had mild COVID-19 (a few samples of this study predate the infection). The sample titles of this study are shuffled in the database, so cell type and time point are left out; the donor was told from shared clones.

The rearrangement uses TRBV19 and TRBJ2-1; D is perhaps TRBD1 (6 bases). The CDR3 loop spans 17 amino acids. Trimming stripped 3 bases from V and 5 bases from J, with 20 bases between. Germline V gene sequence: CDR1 LNHDA, CDR2 SQIVND (reference sequence). CDR3 nucleotide sequence: TGTGCCAGTAGTATCGGACAGTCCAGCGACACACACAATGAGCAGTTCTTC. Translated, it gives CASSIGQSSDTHNEQFF.

This clonotype was seen only a few times. Here the CDR3 reads CASSYSILTEGSPEAFF. Here the CDR3 DNA reads TGTGCCAGCAGTTACTCGATTCTAACAGAGGGGTCCCCTGAAGCTTTCTTT. V gene TRBV6-5 combines with J gene TRBJ1-1; TRBD1 might be the D (5 bases). V lost 0 bases, J lost 6 bases, and 20 bases lay in between. The CDR3 consists of 17 residues. CDR1 is MNHEY, CDR2 SVGAGI, per germline.

This clonotype turned up a few times. The chain links TRBV2 to TRBJ2-7; 10 nucleotides line up with TRBD1. This CDR3 contains 14 residues. Germline V gene sequence: CDR1 SNHLY, CDR2 FYNNEI. The ends lost 7 bases at V and 5 bases at J; junction bases unmatched: 8. The DNA for the CDR3 is TGTGCCAGCACCTGGGACAGGGGTAACAACGAGCAGTACTTC. Translating it yields CASTWDRGNNEQYF.

The V and J genes are TRBV5-1 and TRBJ1-4; possible D gene TRBD1, 5 bases. Germline V gene sequence: CDR1 SGHRS, CDR2 YFSETQ. This CDR3 has 15 amino acids. V was pared by 1 base and J by 8 bases, with 15 bases between. CDR3 DNA: TGCGCCAGCAGCTTGCTGTCAGGGTCTGGGGAAAAACTGTTTTTT. Translation gives CASSLLSGSGEKLFF.

This clonotype was counted a few times. The chain uses TRBV25-1 and TRBJ2-7; TRBD1 agrees at 10 bases. The CDR3 extends over 17 amino acids. Losses at the gene ends were 1 base for V and 0 bases for J; bases not matched to a gene: 6. The germline CDR1 and CDR2 sequences are MGHDK and SYGVNS. In DNA form, the CDR3 reads TGTGCCAGCAGTGAATTGGGGCGGGACAGGGGCTCCTACGAGCAGTACGTC. The encoded protein is CASSELGRDRGSYEQYV.

The rearrangement links TRBV4-2 to TRBJ1-4; D gene unclear. The CDR3 loop spans 12 amino acids. Trimming shortened V by 0 bases and J by 12 bases, and 8 bases separated the two germline ends. CDR1 and CDR2 (germline): LGHNA, YNFKEQ. The CDR3 region has the DNA TGTGCCAGCAGCCAAGATGGGCGGGAACTGTTTTTT. Residues: CASSQDGRELFF.

This clonotype was found many times. The chain couples TRBV20-1 to TRBJ2-5; D possibly corresponds to TRBD1 (5 bases). The germline V and J ends were trimmed by 0 bases and 1 base, with 9 bases remaining between them. Looked up from germline, CDR1 is DFQATT and CDR2 is SNEGSKA (reference sequence). The CDR3 is 14 residues long. CDR3 DNA: TGCAGTGCTAGAGAGGGGCTAGGCCAAGAGACCCAGTACTTC. It translates to CSAREGLGQETQYF.

This clonotype was seen a few times. In DNA form, the CDR3 reads TGTGCCAGCAGCTTACAAGGGGTCATAGGGGAGCTGTTTTTT. Protein sequence: CASSLQGVIGELFF. This chain connects TRBV7-2 to TRBJ2-2, with a tentative D call TRBD1 (5 bases). V lost 2 bases to trimming and J lost 8 bases, with 12 bases between them. This CDR3 has 14 amino acids. CDR1 is SGHTA, CDR2 FQGNSA, per germline.